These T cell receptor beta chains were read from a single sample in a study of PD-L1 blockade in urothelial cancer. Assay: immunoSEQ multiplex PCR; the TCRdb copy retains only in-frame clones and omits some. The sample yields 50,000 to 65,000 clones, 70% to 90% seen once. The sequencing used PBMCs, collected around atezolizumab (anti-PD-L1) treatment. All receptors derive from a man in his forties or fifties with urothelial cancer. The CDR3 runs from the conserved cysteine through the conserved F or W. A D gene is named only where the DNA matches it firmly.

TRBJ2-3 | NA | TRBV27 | CASSHPLARTQYF
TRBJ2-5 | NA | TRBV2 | CASNKYQETQYF
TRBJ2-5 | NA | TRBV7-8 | CASSDRETQYF
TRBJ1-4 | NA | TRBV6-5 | CASSYSGVTNEKLFF
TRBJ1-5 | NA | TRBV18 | CASSPSGVGQPQHF
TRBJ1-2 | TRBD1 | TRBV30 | CAWKLTGAVRGYGYTF
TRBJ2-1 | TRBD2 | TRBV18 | CASSRELAGYGSEQFF
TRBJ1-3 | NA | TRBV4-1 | CASSQVGQGLGNTIYF
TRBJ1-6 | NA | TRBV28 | CASSLLQGNFAPLHF
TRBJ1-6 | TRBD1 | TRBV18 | CASSPGTGGQLSPLHF
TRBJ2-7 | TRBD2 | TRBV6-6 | CASTLGAGGSYEQYF
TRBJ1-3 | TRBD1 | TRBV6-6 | CASSDRGHTIYF